One and the same sample provided the 4 T cell receptor beta chains below, sequenced in a study of cytomegalovirus exposure and HLA in healthy donors. Both 60 Vbeta primers and 13 Jbeta primers went into the PCR. Profiled with immunoSEQ multiplex PCR; TCRdb holds only in-frame clones, not every one. This table has roughly 190,000 clones, 60% to 80% appearing once. The specimen was PBMCs. These receptors were taken from a woman aged 25 to 45 in good health and CMV-seropositive.

The chain recombines TRBV7-8 with TRBJ2-1, with 9 bases that match TRBD2. The germline V gene encodes CDR1 SGHVS and CDR2 FQNEAQ. CDR3 size: 14 residues. The trim removed 0 bases at V and 12 bases at J, leaving 6 bases unmatched. As DNA, the CDR3 is TGTGCCAGCAGCTTAGCGCGGCGGGAGGGTCGGCAGTTCTTC. Translation gives CASSLARREGRQFF.

This chain joins TRBV14 and TRBJ2-6; TRBD2 matches 10 bases. The CDR3 contains 17 residues. Germline CDR1 SGHDN, CDR2 FVKESK. V lost 4 bases to trimming and J lost 0 bases; unmatched junction nucleotides: 3. The DNA for the CDR3 is TGTGCCAGCAGCCGGCTAGCGGGGGACTCTGGGGCCAACGTCCTGACTTTC. Encoded protein: CASSRLAGDSGANVLTF.

The chain has TRBV2 and TRBJ2-7; D remains ambiguous. The CDR3 is 14 residues long. Trimming took off 2 bases at V and 7 bases at J, with 15 bases between the two ends. Germline values: CDR1 SNHLY, CDR2 FYNNEI. CDR3 nucleotides: TGTGCCAGCAGTGAACTCCGGCTTCTAGGAGAGCAGTACTTC. It codes for CASSELRLLGEQYF.

The chain couples TRBV28 to TRBJ2-7, with 12 bases matching TRBD2. The germline CDR1 and CDR2 sequences are MDHEN and SYDVKM. The CDR3 has 18 residues. The V segment lost 5 bases and the J segment 2 bases; nucleotides outside the gene matches: 13. In nucleotides, the CDR3 is TGTGCCAGCAGTCCCGTCCCCCGGACTAGCGGGAAACCCTACGAGCAGTACTTC. This codes for CASSPVPRTSGKPYEQYF.